This T cell receptor beta chain was recorded in a study of OX40 agonist ivuxolimab in advanced cancers. Whole-study results and caveats: Among patients with partial responses at 0.1-3.0 mg/kg, clonal expansion was among the lowest.

The data were produced by immunoSEQ multiplex PCR, yet TCRdb's version contains in-frame clones alone and is incomplete. The profile shows 65,000 to 85,000 clones, about 87% of them singletons. Comment on this clone: What it binds is unknown.

The CDR3 extends over 13 amino acids. Losses at the gene ends were 8 bases for V and 5 bases for J; bases not matched to a gene: 4. CDR1 and CDR2 from the germline V gene are MDHEN and SYDVKM. This clonotype was sampled from an adult with an advanced solid tumor such as melanoma, head and neck, liver or kidney cancer. This sample comprised CD4+ or CD8+ T cells sorted from blood, obtained in a trial of the OX40 agonist ivuxolimab. The chain uses TRBV28 and TRBJ1-2; 11 positions match TRBD1. DNA for the CDR3: TGTGCCAGCCAAGGGACAGGGGGTTATGGCTACACCTTC. Amino acids: CASQGTGGYGYTF.